A single sample gave rise to the 28 T cell receptor beta chains below, sequenced in a study of T cell repertoires in cytomegalovirus infection (dated by TCRdb to between 2017 and 2020). The instrument was an Illumina HiSeq 1500. TCRdb reran the public reads through fastp at Q25 and MiXCR, keeping productive beta chains. A single entry per CDR3 protein holds the most common genes and DNA from its merged rows. The sample yields approximately 490,000 distinct CDR3 sequences; about 11% were counted once. The top ten hold 10% of the sample. The specimen sequenced was PBMCs. The receptors were sampled from a human donor in good health (CMV status not recorded). Some clones in this sample may be carry-over from other donors' samples.

This clonotype was recorded at least ten times. The genes are TRBV12-5 and TRBJ2-1, with D possibly being TRBD2 (6 bases). The CDR3 is 12 residues long. V lost 4 bases and J 7 bases, leaving 8 bases between the germline ends. CDR1 is LGHNT and CDR2 is FRNRAP in the germline V gene. Written as DNA, the CDR3 is TGTGCTAGTGGTTCGGGGAGGAATGAGCAGTTCTTC. Translation: CASGSGRNEQFF.

This clonotype was seen more than once but under ten times. This chain connects TRBV9 to TRBJ1-1, with TRBD1 identical over 7 bases. CDR3 length equals 12 residues. Per the germline V gene, CDR1 is SGDLS and CDR2 is YYNGEE. The junction had 5 bases not matched to a gene; V was cut back by 3 bases and J by 9 bases. The CDR3 here is CASSALQGKAFF. CDR3 bases: TGTGCCAGCAGCGCTTTACAGGGGAAAGCTTTCTTT.

This clonotype came up a few times. V and J are TRBV15 and TRBJ1-1; the D is unclear. The CDR3 sequence is 18 residues long. Germline assignment: CDR1 LNHNV and CDR2 YYDKDF (reference sequence). V lost 0 bases to trimming and J lost 0 bases, with 17 bases between them. DNA for the CDR3: TGTGCCACCAGCAGAGATAGGGCCCTTTCGGTCCTGAACACTGAAGCTTTCTTT. This codes for CATSRDRALSVLNTEAFF.

Ten or more counts support this clonotype. The chain uses TRBV20-1 and TRBJ2-1; D not certain. The CDR3 sequence is 13 residues long. CDR1 DFQATT and CDR2 SNEGSKA come from the germline V gene (reference sequence). V lost 4 bases, J lost 3 bases, and 10 bases lay in between. This CDR3 reads CSAKIPSYNEQFF. The CDR3 coding sequence is TGCAGTGCTAAGATCCCCAGCTACAATGAGCAGTTCTTC.

As for this clonotype: This could be a read error, since a much larger clone is one nucleotide away. The rearrangement uses TRBV2 and TRBJ1-4; 7 bases are a match to TRBD1. CDR3 length: 12 amino acids. The germline gives CDR1 SNHLY, CDR2 FYNNEI. The CDR3 sequence is CASSLRQGILIF. For the CDR3, the DNA is TGTGCCAGCAGCCTCAGACAGGGAATTCTGATTTTT.

In its sample, this clonotype was seen many times. The chain uses TRBV7-8 and TRBJ2-2; 7 bases are a match to TRBD2. Germline-derived CDR1 and CDR2 are SGHVS and FQNEAQ. V dropped 5 bases and J dropped 6; count of bases not matched to a gene: 6. This CDR3 spans 14 amino acids. CDR3 sequence reads: CASSIGLVPGELFF. CDR3 DNA: TGTGCCAGCAGCATCGGACTAGTCCCCGGGGAGCTGTTTTTT.

This clonotype was counted ten times or more. This CDR3 reads CASRVQGAGTEAFF. CDR3 nucleotides: TGTGCCAGCAGGGTACAGGGGGCGGGCACTGAAGCTTTCTTT. The chain couples TRBV6-1 to TRBJ1-1; 9 positions match TRBD1. Germline CDR1 MNHNS, CDR2 SASEGT. CDR3 length: 14 residues. V shed 6 bases and J 4 bases; nucleotides not matched to a gene: 6.

About this clonotype itself: Given a much more abundant clone one base away, this may be a read error. The J gene is TRBJ2-1, the V gene TRBV11-2; either TRBD1 or TRBD2 may supply D (5 bases each). CDR1 is SGHAT and CDR2 is FQNNGV in the germline V gene. This CDR3 comprises 13 residues. CDR3 amino acids: CASSPLRGNVQFF. The DNA for the CDR3 is TGTGCCAGCAGCCCTTTGAGGGGAAATGTGCAGTTCTTC.

This clonotype has at least ten counts. The chain is built from TRBV6-1 and TRBJ2-2; 9 bases map to TRBD2. CDR1 is MNHNS, CDR2 SASEGT, per germline. The ends lost 7 bases at V and 3 bases at J; junction bases unmatched: 12. The CDR3 length is 17 residues. The CDR3 sequence is CASNIFSGGEHTGELFF. The CDR3 DNA follows: TGTGCCAGCAATATCTTTAGCGGGGGAGAACACACCGGGGAGCTGTTTTTT.

This clonotype was seen at least ten times. The chain is built from TRBV20-1 and TRBJ2-3, with 12 bases lining up with TRBD2. J gave up 4 bases and V 1 base, and 3 bases lay outside the gene matches. CDR1 is DFQATT and CDR2 is SNEGSKA in the germline V gene (reference sequence). This CDR3 region has 15 residues. CDR3 DNA sequence: TGCAGTGCTAGAGGAGCTAGCGGGAGGGCAGATACGCAGTATTTT. Amino acid sequence: CSARGASGRADTQYF.

This clonotype was recorded many times. The chain carries TRBV6-1 and TRBJ2-1, with 9 bases matching TRBD2. Germline trimming cut 3 bases from V and 4 bases from J; bases unmatched to any gene: 4. CDR3 size: 15 residues. Germline CDR1 and CDR2: MNHNS and SASEGT. DNA for the CDR3: TGTGCCAGCAGTGAGGCTAGCGGGATTTACAATGAGCAGTTCTTC. Protein sequence: CASSEASGIYNEQFF.

A word on this clonotype: A much larger clone differs from this one at a single base, so this may be a read error. The rearrangement joins TRBV12-3 or TRBV12-4 to TRBJ1-4; the match to TRBD1 covers 8 bases. The CDR3 spans 14 residues. Losses at the gene ends were 6 bases for V and 12 bases for J; bases not matched to a gene: 12. The CDR3 DNA reads TGTGCCAGCAGACATGGACAGGGCTGGGTTCAACTGTTTTTT. Encoded protein: CASRHGQGWVQLFF.

This clonotype was picked up a small number of times. This rearrangement joins TRBV5-4 to TRBJ1-4; tentative D call: TRBD1 (5 bases). The CDR3 totals 14 residues. Deletions cut 5 bases from V and 8 bases from J, with 16 bases between. Germline CDR1 SGHNT, CDR2 YYREEE (reference sequence). The CDR3 nucleotides read TGTGCCAGCAGTTCCGGGACGGTGGACGAAAAACTGTTTTTT. Encoded protein: CASSSGTVDEKLFF.

DNA for the CDR3: TGCGCCAGCAGCTTGCTACAGACCCCAGGCTATGGCTACACCTTC. It specifies CASSLLQTPGYGYTF. The J gene is TRBJ1-2, the V gene TRBV5-1; no firm D call. Trimming shortened V by 1 base and J by 4 bases, and 14 bases separated the two germline ends. Germline-derived CDR1 and CDR2 are SGHRS and YFSETQ. CDR3 length: 15 amino acids.

This clonotype was counted many times. The rearrangement links TRBV7-9 to TRBJ2-7; tentative D call: TRBD2 (11 bases). Trimming left V 5 bases short and J 0 bases short, with 20 bases between. Germline assignment: CDR1 SEHNR and CDR2 FQNEAQ (reference sequence). The CDR3 spans 17 residues. CDR3 loop: CASSPDRGTSGSYEQYF. The CDR3 DNA is TGTGCCAGCAGCCCGGACAGGGGGACTAGCGGCTCCTACGAGCAGTACTTC.

This clonotype was recorded at least ten times. The V call is TRBV12-5, the J call TRBJ2-7, with 10 bases fitting TRBD2. The germline CDR1 and CDR2 sequences are LGHNT and FRNRAP. Unmatched junction bases numbered 12, after V lost 4 bases and J lost 6 bases. The CDR3 consists of 16 residues. The DNA for the CDR3 is TGTGCTAGTGGTTACCCCCCAGCGGGGGGGCTTCGCGAGCAGTACTTC. This encodes CASGYPPAGGLREQYF.

At least ten counts were recorded for this clonotype. This chain joins TRBV5-4 and TRBJ1-2, with TRBD1 as a possible D gene (6 bases). Germline-derived CDR1 and CDR2 are SGHNT and YYREEE (reference sequence). The CDR3 is 15 amino acids. V was clipped by 3 bases and J by 4 bases, with 16 bases between them. CDR3 in DNA: TGTGCCAGCAGCTCCTCCGGACAGTCCGTCTATGGCTACACCTTC. Amino acids: CASSSSGQSVYGYTF. Filled out from reference TRBV5-4 and TRBJ1-2, the complete variable domain reads ETGVTQSPTHLIKTRGQQVTLRCSSQSGHNTVSWYQQALGQGPQFIFQYYREEENGRGNFPPRFSGLQFPNYSSELNVNALELDDSALYLCASSSSGQSVYGYTFGSGTRLTVV.

This clonotype was observed many times. The CDR3 loop reads CASSEQLTGTAGANVLTF. The CDR3 DNA follows: TGTGCCAGCAGTGAACAGTTGACAGGGACGGCTGGGGCCAACGTCCTGACTTTC. The chain combines TRBV6-1 with TRBJ2-6, with TRBD1 matching 7 bases. The CDR3 consists of 18 residues. Germline loops: CDR1 MNHNS, CDR2 SASEGT. J gave up 2 bases and V 2 bases, and 9 bases lay outside the gene matches.

This clonotype was counted ten times or more. This chain uses TRBV7-2 with TRBJ2-1; 9 bases align to TRBD1. The CDR3 covers 16 residues. V dropped 6 bases and J dropped 4; count of bases not matched to a gene: 10. The germline CDR1 and CDR2 sequences are SGHTA and FQGNSA. CDR3 loop: CASRRPGQGFYNEQFF. Written as DNA, the CDR3 is TGTGCCAGCAGGCGGCCGGGACAGGGATTTTACAATGAGCAGTTCTTC.

The V gene is TRBV6-2 or TRBV6-3, the J gene TRBJ2-7; D gene uncertain. CDR1 is MNHEY, CDR2 SVGEGT, per germline. V dropped 6 bases and J dropped 1 base, with 13 bases sitting between them. CDR3 length equals 14 residues. The CDR3 sequence: CASRSERISYEQYF. CDR3 DNA sequence: TGTGCCAGCAGAAGTGAGAGGATTTCCTACGAGCAGTACTTC.

This clonotype came up many times. The chain links TRBV2 to TRBJ1-5; D is undetermined. Germline V CDR1 and CDR2: SNHLY, FYNNEI. The length of the CDR3 is 14 residues. V was clipped by 6 bases and J by 6 bases, with 15 bases between them. In nucleotides, the CDR3 is TGTGCCAGCAGGGTCGGAATCTCTGGTCAGCCCCAGCATTTT. Residues: CASRVGISGQPQHF.

This clonotype was picked up many times. The chain carries TRBV29-1 and TRBJ1-2; 8 nucleotides match TRBD1. J lost 4 bases, V lost 6 bases, and 10 bases had no gene match. Looked up from germline, CDR1 is SQVTM and CDR2 is ANQGSEA. The CDR3 has 14 residues. CDR3: CSVSRTGIGYGYTF. The CDR3 DNA sequence: TGCAGCGTATCTCGGACAGGGATTGGCTATGGCTACACCTTC.

This clonotype has just a few counts. The chain is built from TRBV7-3 and TRBJ2-1; 9 nucleotides align to TRBD2. V was pared by 2 bases and J by 9 bases, with 5 bases of the junction left unmatched. The CDR3 runs 14 residues. Germline V gene sequence: CDR1 SGHTA, CDR2 FQGTGA. The CDR3 reads CASSLGRGGGEQFF. The CDR3 DNA reads as TGTGCCAGCAGCTTAGGGCGGGGGGGGGGTGAGCAGTTCTTC.

This clonotype was counted many times. The genes are TRBV7-6 and TRBJ2-2; 10 nucleotides align to TRBD2. CDR1 and CDR2 from the germline V gene are SGHVS and FNYEAQ. With 3 bases clipped from V and 2 bases from J, the junction kept 6 bases outside the gene matches. CDR3 length equals 17 residues. The CDR3: CASSFRLAGDNTGELFF. The CDR3 bases are TGTGCCAGCAGCTTTAGGCTAGCGGGAGATAACACCGGGGAGCTGTTTTTT.

V usage is TRBV19 and J usage is TRBJ1-1, with a tentative D call TRBD1 (6 bases). Trimming shortened V by 6 bases and J by 0 bases, and 20 bases separated the two germline ends. The CDR3 has 17 amino acids. Germline V gene lookup returns CDR1 LNHDA and CDR2 SQIVND (reference sequence). The DNA of the CDR3 is TGTGCCAGTAGACGACGGCCTATGCGGGACATGAACACTGAAGCTTTCTTT. This translates into CASRRRPMRDMNTEAFF.

The J gene is TRBJ2-5, the V gene TRBV29-1; 7 nucleotides agree with TRBD1. CDR1 and CDR2 from the germline V gene are SQVTM and ANQGSEA. Losses at the gene ends were 6 bases for V and 4 bases for J; bases not matched to a gene: 11. The CDR3 extends over 14 amino acids. The CDR3 sequence: CSVRNRGQIETQYF. The CDR3 bases are TGCAGCGTGCGCAACAGGGGACAGATAGAGACCCAGTACTTC.

This clonotype was observed at least ten times. The CDR3 reads CASSPTVLAGANEQFF. Written as DNA, the CDR3 is TGTGCCAGCAGCCCAACTGTACTAGCGGGAGCTAATGAGCAGTTCTTC. The chain is built from TRBV11-2 and TRBJ2-1; the match to TRBD2 covers 11 bases. V dropped 5 bases and J dropped 7; count of bases not matched to a gene: 10. Germline assignment: CDR1 SGHAT and CDR2 FQNNGV. This CDR3 has 16 residues. The entire variable domain, with the rest obtained from reference TRBV11-2 and TRBJ2-1, is as follows: EAGVAQSPRYKIIEKRQSVAFWCNPISGHATLYWYQQILGQGPKLLIQFQNNGVVDDSQLPKDRFSAERLKGVDSTLKIQPAKLEDSAVYLCASSPTVLAGANEQFFGPGTRLTVL.

This clonotype was counted at least ten times. The gene calls are TRBV19 and TRBJ2-1; the match to TRBD1 covers 7 bases. V was clipped by 5 bases and J by 4 bases; unmatched bases: 5. There are 14 residues in the CDR3. Germline values: CDR1 LNHDA, CDR2 SQIVND (reference sequence). The CDR3: CASSRGGKYNEQFF. CDR3 in DNA: TGTGCCAGTAGTCGAGGGGGCAAGTACAATGAGCAGTTCTTC.